The 18 T cell receptor beta chains below were found in one sample sequenced in a study of cytomegalovirus exposure and HLA in healthy donors (dated by TCRdb to between 2016 and 2019). To prepare the library, the immunoSEQ multiplex PCR assay was applied. A mixture of 60 forward primers for TCR Vbeta segments and 13 reverse primers for TCR Jbeta segments was used in the multiplex PCR. TCRdb carries this immuneACCESS record with in-frame sequences only. Its versions omit some clonotypes, under half of them owing to an unresolved V gene in the studies checked, with the rest unexplained. Recorded for this sample are hundreds of thousands of clones; roughly 88% of them occurred a single time. The biggest ten clones account for approximately 0.71% of the sample. The sequenced sample was PBMCs. These receptor sequences come from a boy aged 2 to 9 in good health and CMV-seronegative.

The J gene is TRBJ2-1, the V gene TRBV4-1, with D unresolved. The V and J ends lost 0 bases and 8 bases respectively, with 5 bases between them. CDR1 and CDR2 (germline): MGHRA, YSYEKL. The CDR3 loop spans 12 amino acids. The CDR3 loop reads CASSQEWHEQFF. The CDR3 coding sequence is TGCGCCAGCAGCCAAGAATGGCATGAGCAGTTCTTC.

V is TRBV11-2 and J is TRBJ2-1; 13 bases line up with TRBD2. V lost 3 bases to trimming and J lost 8 bases; unmatched junction nucleotides: 7. The CDR3 sequence is 16 residues long. The germline gives CDR1 SGHAT, CDR2 FQNNGV. CDR3 loop: CASSFRLAGGQDEQFF. The CDR3 coding sequence is TGTGCCAGCAGCTTCAGACTAGCGGGAGGTCAGGATGAGCAGTTCTTC. The full variable domain, rest sourced from reference TRBV11-2 and TRBJ2-1, is EAGVAQSPRYKIIEKRQSVAFWCNPISGHATLYWYQQILGQGPKLLIQFQNNGVVDDSQLPKDRFSAERLKGVDSTLKIQPAKLEDSAVYLCASSFRLAGGQDEQFFGPGTRLTVL.

The chain has TRBV30 and TRBJ2-7, with D perhaps matching TRBD2 (6 bases). Deletions cut 2 bases from V and 6 bases from J, with 20 bases between. CDR3 size: 15 residues. Per the germline V gene, CDR1 is GTSNPN and CDR2 is SVGIG (reference sequence). The CDR3 region is CAWSPPGGAVFEQYF. Here the CDR3 DNA reads TGTGCCTGGAGTCCCCCCGGAGGGGCCGTTTTCGAGCAGTACTTC.

The genes are TRBV14 and TRBJ2-7; 7 nucleotides match TRBD2. The germline gives CDR1 SGHDN, CDR2 FVKESK. Unmatched junction bases numbered 2, after V lost 0 bases and J lost 6 bases. This CDR3 spans 13 amino acids. DNA of the CDR3: TGTGCCAGCAGCCAAGATACGGGAGGCGAGCAGTACTTC. Its protein product is CASSQDTGGEQYF.

The chain recombines TRBV6-1 with TRBJ2-7, with 10 bases that match TRBD2. Germline-derived CDR1 and CDR2 are MNHNS and SASEGT. CDR3 length: 15 residues. The V and J ends lost 5 bases and 5 bases, in that order; junction bases with no gene match: 9. The CDR3 sequence: CASSIQSGRGHEQYF. CDR3 nucleotides: TGTGCCAGCAGTATCCAGAGCGGGAGGGGCCACGAGCAGTACTTC.

This clone has just a few counts. The chain carries TRBV30 and TRBJ1-1; the D is unclear. CDR1 GTSNPN and CDR2 SVGIG come from the germline V gene (reference sequence). The CDR3 has 14 amino acids. Trimming cost V 5 bases and J 3 bases, with 16 bases left between them. The CDR3 sequence: CAWRRRVGDTEAFF. In DNA, the CDR3 is TGTGCCTGGCGTCGGCGGGTCGGCGACACTGAAGCTTTCTTT.

CDR3 sequence reads: CASRPPFTRYEQYF. CDR3 bases: TGTGCCAGCAGACCCCCCTTCACTAGATACGAGCAGTACTTC. The rearrangement joins TRBV28 to TRBJ2-7, with a weak D call TRBD2 (5 bases). Trimming stripped 6 bases from V and 4 bases from J, with 16 bases between. In germline, CDR1 is MDHEN, CDR2 SYDVKM. The CDR3 loop spans 14 amino acids.

The chain uses TRBV2 and TRBJ1-1; 9 bases are shared with TRBD1. V gave up 5 bases and J gave up 7 bases; unmatched junction bases: 8. Germline CDR1 is SNHLY and CDR2 is FYNNEI. The CDR3 is 14 amino acids. DNA of the CDR3: TGTGCCAGCAGTACATACAGGGGGCAGGTTGAAGCTTTCTTT. Translated: CASSTYRGQVEAFF.

The chain uses TRBV5-6 and TRBJ1-1, with 7 bases fitting TRBD1. The ends lost 5 bases at V and 1 base at J; junction bases unmatched: 11. This CDR3 is 16 amino acids long. From germline, CDR1 is SGHDT and CDR2 YYEEEE. CDR3 bases: TGTGCCAGCAGGGGTGGTCCGACAGGGACGAACACTGAAGCTTTCTTT. Its translation is CASRGGPTGTNTEAFF.

The sample holds a few counts of this clone. V and J are TRBV5-6 and TRBJ2-2; no clear D gene. Germline CDR1 reads SGHDT; CDR2 reads YYEEEE. Trimming shortened V by 1 base and J by 9 bases, and 13 bases separated the two germline ends. This CDR3 has 14 residues. The DNA of the CDR3 is TGTGCCAGCAGCTTGTCTCTAGGATTGAGGGAGCTGTTTTTT. Protein: CASSLSLGLRELFF.

The V and J genes are TRBV9 and TRBJ2-5; 7 bases agree with TRBD1. This CDR3 has 14 residues. Germline CDR1 and CDR2: SGDLS and YYNGEE. The ends lost 4 bases at V and 2 bases at J; junction bases unmatched: 5. This CDR3 is CASSIGTEQETQYF. The CDR3 region has the DNA TGTGCCAGCAGCATCGGGACAGAGCAAGAGACCCAGTACTTC.

The V gene is TRBV19, the J gene TRBJ2-7, with 10 bases matching TRBD1. This CDR3 contains 16 residues. Germline values: CDR1 LNHDA, CDR2 SQIVND (reference sequence). Trimming took 8 bases from V and 0 from J; bases not matched to a gene: 10. The CDR3 reads CASSFTGQGSSYEQYF. In nucleotides, the CDR3 is TGTGCCAGTTCATTCACGGGACAGGGGAGCTCCTACGAGCAGTACTTC.

The chain joins TRBV7-9 to TRBJ1-6; D is possibly TRBD1 (6 bases). The CDR3 extends over 17 amino acids. Trimming took 7 bases from V and 0 from J, leaving 16 bases between them. Germline lookup yields CDR1 SEHNR and CDR2 FQNEAQ (reference sequence). Here the CDR3 reads CASIQADRVSYNSPLHF. The CDR3 DNA reads as TGTGCCAGCATCCAGGCGGACAGAGTCTCCTATAATTCACCCCTCCACTTT.

V is TRBV27 and J is TRBJ2-1; 13 nucleotides match TRBD2. CDR3 length: 18 residues. Per germline, CDR1 MNHEY and CDR2 SMNVEV (reference sequence). After removal of 7 bases from V and 1 base from J, the junction contained 10 bases not matched to a gene. In nucleotides, the CDR3 is TGTGCCAGCACCCGGACTAGCGGGAGCACGGGTTCCTACAATGAGCAGTTCTTC. Its protein is CASTRTSGSTGSYNEQFF.

This chain links TRBV4-1 with TRBJ1-4; a weak D match, TRBD1 (5 bases). V was cut by 3 bases and J by 8 bases, with 16 bases left in between. Germline CDR1 is MGHRA and CDR2 is YSYEKL. The CDR3 is made up of 15 amino acids. In DNA, the CDR3 is TGCGCCAGCAGCCATCCGGGGGGGAGTCAGGAAAAACTGTTTTTT. It specifies CASSHPGGSQEKLFF.

V and J are TRBV19 and TRBJ1-5, with no clear D. The length of the CDR3 is 17 residues. Deletions cut 1 base from V and 0 bases from J, with 13 bases between. The germline V gene encodes CDR1 LNHDA and CDR2 SQIVND (reference sequence). The CDR3 region is CASSIGGGRYSNQPQHF. DNA of the CDR3: TGTGCCAGTAGTATAGGAGGCGGGCGGTATAGCAATCAGCCCCAGCATTTT.

The chain joins TRBV6-1 to TRBJ1-4; D call uncertain. The V and J ends lost 4 bases and 4 bases respectively, with 13 bases between them. CDR3 length equals 15 residues. Per the germline V gene, CDR1 is MNHNS and CDR2 is SASEGT. The CDR3 region is CASSGNVGRNEKLFF. CDR3 coding DNA: TGTGCCAGCAGTGGAAATGTGGGCCGTAATGAAAAACTGTTTTTT.

V is TRBV7-9 and J is TRBJ2-3; no clear D gene. Germline CDR1 reads SEHNR; CDR2 reads FQNEAQ (reference sequence). V was cut by 3 bases and J by 1 base, with 5 bases left in between. The CDR3 contains 13 residues. The CDR3 here is CASSFRGTDTQYF. The CDR3 nucleotides read TGTGCCAGCAGCTTCCGCGGCACAGATACGCAGTATTTT.